This T cell receptor beta chain was sequenced in a study of early T cells in non-severe SARS-CoV-2 infection. Overall study: Investigators sequenced bulk RNA drawn from unsorted whole blood, and chains remained unpaired. Whole-study results and caveats: VDJdb-based annotation leaned toward anti-spike CD8 responses and missed private and CD4 specificities.

Researchers tagged individual cDNA molecules with unique molecular identifiers. TCRdb re-analysed the 5' RACE reads in MiXCR, keeping a single row per CDR3 protein. The table shows approximately 50,000 distinct CDR3 sequences, with approximately 7.6% occurring only once. Points on this clonotype: Antigen: not known.

The CDR3 totals 17 residues. J was trimmed by 3 bases and V by 4 bases; bases with no gene match: 11. Per germline, CDR1 SGDLS and CDR2 YYNGEE. The receptor was isolated from an adult who was a healthcare worker with PCR-confirmed SARS-CoV-2 infection or an uninfected control (not recorded which). What was sequenced was whole blood. This chain joins TRBV9 and TRBJ2-1; TRBD2 matches at 9 bases. This chain's CDR3 is CASSPRLAVFLYNEQFF. For the CDR3, the DNA is TGTGCCAGCAGCCCCAGACTAGCGGTGTTCCTCTACAATGAGCAGTTCTTC.